This TCR beta chain was recovered during a study of cytomegalovirus exposure and HLA in healthy donors. Of note for this clone: The antigen is undetermined.

PCR used 60 Vbeta primers and 13 Jbeta primers. Produced via immunoSEQ multiplex PCR; TCRdb's table is partial and in-frame only. This table has roughly 120,000 clones, around 80% appearing once. Study-wide findings and caveats: Across donors, sequencing depth was assumed by presence/absence analyses to be roughly uniform.

The V gene's germline CDR1 is SGHRS and CDR2 YFSETQ. The V end was cut by 3 bases, the J end by 5 bases, with 15 bases between. This CDR3 is built from 15 residues. Healthy bone marrow donors made up the donors. The rearrangement links TRBV5-1 to TRBJ2-1; unclear D gene. This sequence was found in a woman aged 30 to 39 in good health and CMV-seronegative. Sequences were obtained from PBMCs. CDR3 residues: CASSSRRDGNNEQFF. The DNA of the CDR3 is TGCGCCAGCAGCTCTCGGAGAGACGGAAACAATGAGCAGTTCTTC.